The source of this TCR beta chain is a study of cytomegalovirus exposure and HLA in healthy donors. Both 60 Vbeta primers and 13 Jbeta primers went into the PCR. Sequencing used immunoSEQ multiplex PCR; TCRdb keeps in-frame clones, though not all of them. The data hold about 170,000 clones, with 70% to 90% observed a single time. Germline assignment: CDR1 SGHVS and CDR2 FQNEAQ. CDR3 length: 15 residues. Sequenced input: PBMCs. The chain carries TRBV7-8 and TRBJ2-5; 8 nucleotides align to TRBD2. The J call is doubtful: the DNA matches TRBJ2-7 better. This sequence was found in a young man in good health and CMV-seropositive. The CDR3 DNA reads as TGTGCCAGCAGCCAATTTAGCGGGGAGATCTACGAGCAGTACTTC. This codes for CASSQFSGEIYEQYF.